Sequencing of this T cell receptor (beta chain) was carried out in a study of cytomegalovirus exposure and HLA in healthy donors. At the level of the study: As released early, the data held 75 million to 90 million unique TCRs from HLA-typed donors.

Researchers ran the PCR with 60 Vbeta and 13 Jbeta primers. Authors' data handling: Unique TCR beta chains totaled roughly 80 million in a later count, with roughly 11 million of them shared. Only in-frame clones appear in the TCRdb table, and some are missing; sequencing was by immunoSEQ multiplex PCR. That table is the source of V, J and clone size, and D and trimming were worked out from the DNA. The sample holds about 190,000 clones, over 75% seen once. Remarks on this clone: The antigen is undetermined.

This CDR3 spans 16 amino acids. V gave up 0 bases and J gave up 6 bases; unmatched junction bases: 5. Germline assignment: CDR1 LGHNA and CDR2 YSLEER. Regarding the study as a whole: In vitro checks showed that three CMV-associated chains really do target CMV antigens. By HLA locus, TCR association rates varied in a later analysis, with DRB1 showing the most and HLA-C the fewest.

This clonotype was obtained from a young man in good health and CMV-seronegative. The sample was PBMCs. The V and J genes are TRBV4-3 and TRBJ2-2, with 9 bases aligning to TRBD2. The DNA of the CDR3 is TGCGCCAGCAGCCAAGATCTAGCGGGATTGTCCGGGGAGCTGTTTTTT. Translated, it gives CASSQDLAGLSGELFF.